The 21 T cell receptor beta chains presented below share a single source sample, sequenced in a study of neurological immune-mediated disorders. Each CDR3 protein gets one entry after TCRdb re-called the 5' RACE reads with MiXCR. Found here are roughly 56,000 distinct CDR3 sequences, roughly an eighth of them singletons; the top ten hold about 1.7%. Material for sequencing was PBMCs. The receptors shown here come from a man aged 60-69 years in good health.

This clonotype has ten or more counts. The CDR3 bases are TGTGCCAGCAGTCAGACAGGGACGGGAAAAGCTTTCTTT. Translating it yields CASSQTGTGKAFF. The chain recombines TRBV6-5 with TRBJ1-1, with 7 bases aligning to TRBD1. Germline CDR1 MNHEY, CDR2 SVGAGI. The CDR3 consists of 13 residues. V lost 5 bases to trimming and J lost 9 bases; unmatched junction nucleotides: 9.

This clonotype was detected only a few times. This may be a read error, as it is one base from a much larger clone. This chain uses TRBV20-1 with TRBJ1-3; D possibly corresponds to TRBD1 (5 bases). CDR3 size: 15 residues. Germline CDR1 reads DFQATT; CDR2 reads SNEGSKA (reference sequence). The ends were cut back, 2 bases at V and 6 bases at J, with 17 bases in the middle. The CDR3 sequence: CSARYPGREKNTIYF. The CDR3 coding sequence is TGCAGTGCTAGATATCCGGGCAGGGAGAAAAACACCATATATTTT.

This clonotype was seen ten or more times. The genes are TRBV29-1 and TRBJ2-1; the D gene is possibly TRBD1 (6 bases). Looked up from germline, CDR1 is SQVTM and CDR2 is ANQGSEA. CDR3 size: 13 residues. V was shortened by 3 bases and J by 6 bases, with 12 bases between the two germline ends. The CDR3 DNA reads TGCAGCGTTGATAGACAGGTGGTCAATGAGCAGTTCTTC. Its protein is CSVDRQVVNEQFF.

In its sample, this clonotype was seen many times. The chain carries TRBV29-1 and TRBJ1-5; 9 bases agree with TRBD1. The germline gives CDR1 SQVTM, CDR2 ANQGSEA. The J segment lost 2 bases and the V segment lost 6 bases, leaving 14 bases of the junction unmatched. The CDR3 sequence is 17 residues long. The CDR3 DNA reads TGCAGCGTCGCCGGGACAGGGAGTGGGGTAGGCAATCAGCCCCAGCATTTT. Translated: CSVAGTGSGVGNQPQHF.

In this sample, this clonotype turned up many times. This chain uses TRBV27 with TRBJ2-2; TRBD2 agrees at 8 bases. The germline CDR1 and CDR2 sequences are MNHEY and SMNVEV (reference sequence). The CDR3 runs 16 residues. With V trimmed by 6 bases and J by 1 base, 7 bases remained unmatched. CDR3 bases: TGTGCCAGCAGCCCCCTAGCGGGCGGGAACACCGGGGAGCTGTTTTTT. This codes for CASSPLAGGNTGELFF.

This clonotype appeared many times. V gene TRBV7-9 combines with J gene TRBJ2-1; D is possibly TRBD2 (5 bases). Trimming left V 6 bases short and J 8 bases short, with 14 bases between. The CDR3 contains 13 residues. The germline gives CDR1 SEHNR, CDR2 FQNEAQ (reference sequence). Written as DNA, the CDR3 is TGTGCCAGCAGTTTCAAACGGGGTTATGAGCAGTTCTTC. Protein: CASSFKRGYEQFF.

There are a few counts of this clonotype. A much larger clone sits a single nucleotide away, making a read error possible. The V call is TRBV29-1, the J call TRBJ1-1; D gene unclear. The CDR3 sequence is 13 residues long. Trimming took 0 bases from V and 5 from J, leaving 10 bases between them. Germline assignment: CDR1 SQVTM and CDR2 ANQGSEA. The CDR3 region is CSVEDGWRTEAFF. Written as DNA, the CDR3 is TGCAGCGTTGAAGATGGGTGGCGAACTGAAGCTTTCTTT.

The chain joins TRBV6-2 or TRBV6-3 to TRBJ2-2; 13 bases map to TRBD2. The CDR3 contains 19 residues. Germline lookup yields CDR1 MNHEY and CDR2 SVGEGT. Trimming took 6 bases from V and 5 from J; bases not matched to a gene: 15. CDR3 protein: CASRGLGLAGPRATGELFF. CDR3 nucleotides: TGTGCCAGCAGGGGTCTGGGACTAGCGGGGCCACGGGCTACCGGGGAGCTGTTTTTT.

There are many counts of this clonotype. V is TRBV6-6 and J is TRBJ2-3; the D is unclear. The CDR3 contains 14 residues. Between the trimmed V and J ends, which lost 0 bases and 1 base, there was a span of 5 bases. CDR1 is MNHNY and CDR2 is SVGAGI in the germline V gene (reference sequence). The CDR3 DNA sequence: TGTGCCAGCAGTTACTCGGTCGGCACAGATACGCAGTATTTT. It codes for CASSYSVGTDTQYF.

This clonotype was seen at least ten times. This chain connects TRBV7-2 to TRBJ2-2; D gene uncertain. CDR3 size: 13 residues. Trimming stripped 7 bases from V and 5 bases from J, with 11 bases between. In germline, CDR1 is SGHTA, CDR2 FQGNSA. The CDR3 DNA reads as TGTGCCAGCAAGACCGTTAGAACCGGGGAGCTGTTTTTT. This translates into CASKTVRTGELFF.

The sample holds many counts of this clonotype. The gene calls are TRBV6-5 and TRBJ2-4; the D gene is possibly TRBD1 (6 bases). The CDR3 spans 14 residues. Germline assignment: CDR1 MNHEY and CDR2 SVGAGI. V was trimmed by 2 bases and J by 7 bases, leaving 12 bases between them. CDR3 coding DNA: TGTGCCAGCAGTTACGGCCAGGGGTGGAACATTCAGTACTTC. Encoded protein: CASSYGQGWNIQYF.

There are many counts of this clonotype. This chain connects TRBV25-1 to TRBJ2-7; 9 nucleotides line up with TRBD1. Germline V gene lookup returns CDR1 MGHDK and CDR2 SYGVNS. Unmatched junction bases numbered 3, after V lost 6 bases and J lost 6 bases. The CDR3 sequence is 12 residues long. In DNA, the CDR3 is TGTGCCAGCAGCGGACAGGGGCCCGAGCAGTACTTC. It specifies CASSGQGPEQYF.

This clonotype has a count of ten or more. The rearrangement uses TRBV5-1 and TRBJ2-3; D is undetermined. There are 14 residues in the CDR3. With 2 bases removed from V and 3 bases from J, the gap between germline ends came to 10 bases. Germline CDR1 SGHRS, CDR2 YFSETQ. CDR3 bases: TGCGCCAGCAGCTTACAGTCAACAACAGATACGCAGTATTTT. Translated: CASSLQSTTDTQYF.

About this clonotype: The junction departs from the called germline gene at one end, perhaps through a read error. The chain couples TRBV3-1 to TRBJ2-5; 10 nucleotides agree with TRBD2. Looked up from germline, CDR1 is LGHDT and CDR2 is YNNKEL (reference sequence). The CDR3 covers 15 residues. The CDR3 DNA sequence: TGTGTCAGCAGGTCTCTAGCGGGGGTCCAAGAGACCCAGTACTTC. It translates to CVSRSLAGVQETQYF.

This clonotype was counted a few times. CDR3 amino acids: CASSSPGQDTQYF. The DNA of the CDR3 is TGTGCCAGCAGTTCTCCGGGCCAGGATACGCAGTATTTT. The chain employs TRBV7-7 and TRBJ2-3, with D unresolved. From germline, CDR1 is SSHAT and CDR2 FNYEAQ (reference sequence). Trimming took 6 bases from V and 6 from J, leaving 13 bases between them. This CDR3 is 13 amino acids long.

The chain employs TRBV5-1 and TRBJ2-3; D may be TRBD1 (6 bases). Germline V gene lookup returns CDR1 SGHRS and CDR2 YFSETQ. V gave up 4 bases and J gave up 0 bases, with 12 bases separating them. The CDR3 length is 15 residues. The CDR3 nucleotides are TGCGCCAGCAGCCGCTCGGACAGTAGCACAGATACGCAGTATTTT. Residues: CASSRSDSSTDTQYF.

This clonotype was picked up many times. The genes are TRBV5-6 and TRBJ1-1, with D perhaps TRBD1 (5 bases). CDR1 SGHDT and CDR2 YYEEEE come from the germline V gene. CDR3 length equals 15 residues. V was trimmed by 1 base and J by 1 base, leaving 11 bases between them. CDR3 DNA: TGTGCCAGCAGCTTGCATTCAGGGCCGAACACTGAAGCTTTCTTT. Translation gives CASSLHSGPNTEAFF.

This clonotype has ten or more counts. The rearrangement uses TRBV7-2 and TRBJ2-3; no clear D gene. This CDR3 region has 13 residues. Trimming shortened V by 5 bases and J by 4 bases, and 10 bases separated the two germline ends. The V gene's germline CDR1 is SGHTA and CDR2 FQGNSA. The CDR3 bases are TGTGCCAGCAGCCGCGCGACGGCAGATACGCAGTATTTT. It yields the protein CASSRATADTQYF.

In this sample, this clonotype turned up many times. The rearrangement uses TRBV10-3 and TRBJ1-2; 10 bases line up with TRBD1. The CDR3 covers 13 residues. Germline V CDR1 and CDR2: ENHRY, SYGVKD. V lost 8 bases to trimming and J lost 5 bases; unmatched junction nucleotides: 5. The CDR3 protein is CAIGQGESYGYTF. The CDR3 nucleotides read TGTGCCATCGGACAGGGGGAAAGTTATGGCTACACCTTC.

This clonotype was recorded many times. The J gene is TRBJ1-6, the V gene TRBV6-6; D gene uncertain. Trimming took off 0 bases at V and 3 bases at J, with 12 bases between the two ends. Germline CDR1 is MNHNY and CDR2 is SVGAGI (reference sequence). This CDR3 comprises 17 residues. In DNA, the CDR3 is TGTGCCAGCAGTTACTCGCCCCGGGGTGTCTATAATTCACCCCTCCACTTT. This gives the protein CASSYSPRGVYNSPLHF.

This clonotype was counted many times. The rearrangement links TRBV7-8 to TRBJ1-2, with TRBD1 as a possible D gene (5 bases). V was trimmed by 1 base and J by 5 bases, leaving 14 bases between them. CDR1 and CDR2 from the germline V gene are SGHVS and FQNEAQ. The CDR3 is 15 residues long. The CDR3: CASSLGVSGFYGYTF. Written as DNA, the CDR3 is TGTGCCAGCAGCTTAGGGGTTTCAGGGTTTTATGGCTACACCTTC.